A selection of T cell receptor beta chains follows, all from one sample in a study of T cell responses to AZD1222 COVID-19 vaccine. Clones were sequenced by immunoSEQ multiplex PCR, and TCRdb holds only the in-frame ones, with some missing. Of roughly 150,000 clones in the sample, about nine tenths were seen once. The starting material was peripheral blood, obtained 28 days after the second AZD1222 dose. The source is an adult who received the AZD1222 COVID-19 vaccine. CDR3s include the opening cysteine and the closing phenylalanine or tryptophan. The order of the fields is clone size, V gene, CDR3 length, J gene, D gene, CDR3 protein, CDR3 DNA. A D gene is named only where the DNA matches it firmly. Clone size is given for some rows only: seen once, a few or many times, or a class if the clone is expanded.

size: -
V: TRBV2
length: 16
J: TRBJ2-2
D: -
CDR3: CASSDAQRGYTGELFF
DNA: TGTGCCAGCAGTGACGCTCAAAGGGGTTACACCGGGGAGCTGTTTTTT

size: -
V: TRBV6-1
length: 16
J: TRBJ2-4
D: -
CDR3: CASSEALAVAKNIQYF
DNA: TGTGCCAGCAGTGAAGCGCTCGCCGTAGCCAAAAACATTCAGTACTTC

size: -
V: TRBV4-2
length: 12
J: TRBJ2-2
D: -
CDR3: CASSQRAGELFF
DNA: TGTGCCAGCAGCCAAAGGGCCGGGGAGCTGTTTTTT

size: -
V: TRBV9
length: 15
J: TRBJ2-6
D: -
CDR3: CASSVGNSGANVLTF
DNA: TGTGCCAGCAGCGTCGGTAACTCTGGGGCCAACGTCCTGACTTTC

size: -
V: TRBV4-2
length: 15
J: TRBJ2-1
D: -
CDR3: CASSQEGPGPNEQFF
DNA: TGTGCCAGCAGCCAAGAGGGTCCAGGTCCTAATGAGCAGTTCTTC

size: -
V: TRBV6-2/TRBV6-3
length: 12
J: TRBJ1-5
D: -
CDR3: CASSYISGAQHF
DNA: TGTGCCAGCAGTTATATCAGTGGAGCCCAGCATTTT

size: -
V: TRBV9
length: 12
J: TRBJ1-1
D: -
CDR3: CASSVGGTEAFF
DNA: TGTGCCAGCAGCGTAGGGGGTACTGAAGCTTTCTTT

size: -
V: TRBV3-1/TRBV3-2
length: 19
J: TRBJ2-2
D: -
CDR3: CASSQELGFLGTGTGELFF
DNA: TGTGCCAGCAGCCAAGAGTTAGGCTTTCTCGGCACAGGCACCGGGGAGCTGTTTTTT

size: -
V: TRBV5-6
length: 15
J: TRBJ1-1
D: -
CDR3: CASSPEGGTNTEAFF
DNA: TGTGCCAGCAGCCCCGAAGGGGGAACGAACACTGAAGCTTTCTTT

size: -
V: TRBV5-1
length: 15
J: TRBJ2-1
D: TRBD2
CDR3: CASSYGLAGDNEQFF
DNA: TGCGCCAGCAGCTACGGACTAGCGGGGGACAATGAGCAGTTCTTC

size: -
V: TRBV19
length: 17
J: TRBJ1-5
D: -
CDR3: CASSISGAGRSNQPQHF
DNA: TGTGCCAGTAGTATTTCGGGGGCTGGGAGGAGCAATCAGCCCCAGCATTTT

size: -
V: TRBV27
length: 13
J: TRBJ1-1
D: -
CDR3: CASSLYDNTEAFF
DNA: TGTGCCAGCAGTTTATACGACAACACTGAAGCTTTCTTT

size: -
V: TRBV13
length: 14
J: TRBJ1-3
D: -
CDR3: CASSPYGRGNTIYF
DNA: TGTGCCAGCAGCCCATACGGGCGTGGAAACACCATATATTTT

size: -
V: TRBV3-1/TRBV3-2
length: 16
J: TRBJ2-5
D: -
CDR3: CASSQDIGVDQETQYF
DNA: TGTGCCAGCAGCCAAGATATAGGAGTGGACCAAGAGACCCAGTACTTC

size: -
V: TRBV28
length: 12
J: TRBJ2-2
D: -
CDR3: CASRTGPGELFF
DNA: TGTGCCAGCAGAACAGGGCCCGGGGAGCTGTTTTTT

size: -
V: TRBV5-1
length: 13
J: TRBJ2-5
D: -
CDR3: CASSLSGTETQYF
DNA: TGCGCCAGCAGCCTCTCGGGCACCGAGACCCAGTACTTC

size: -
V: TRBV7-2
length: 14
J: TRBJ2-7
D: -
CDR3: CASSSRHSSYEQYF
DNA: TGTGCCAGCAGCTCCAGACATTCCTCCTACGAGCAGTACTTC

size: -
V: TRBV29-1
length: 14
J: TRBJ1-2
D: TRBD1
CDR3: CSVVGTGNNYGYTF
DNA: TGCAGCGTTGTAGGGACAGGGAATAACTATGGCTACACCTTC

size: -
V: TRBV28
length: 15
J: TRBJ1-4
D: -
CDR3: CASRRTGTVVEKLFF
DNA: TGTGCCAGCCGGCGGACCGGGACGGTGGTTGAAAAACTGTTTTTT

size: once
V: TRBV5-1
length: 17
J: TRBJ2-2
D: -
CDR3: CASSLDRGQFVAGELFF
DNA: TGCGCCAGCAGCTTGGACCGAGGACAGTTCGTGGCCGGGGAGCTGTTTTTT

size: -
V: TRBV5-1
length: 14
J: TRBJ1-1
D: -
CDR3: CASSPTAPNTEAFF
DNA: TGCGCCAGCAGCCCTACAGCGCCGAACACTGAAGCTTTCTTT

size: -
V: TRBV5-4
length: 17
J: TRBJ1-4
D: -
CDR3: CASSLAGLSYVGEKLFF
DNA: TGTGCCAGCAGCTTGGCGGGTTTGAGTTATGTAGGCGAAAAACTGTTTTTT

size: -
V: TRBV15
length: 17
J: TRBJ2-2
D: TRBD2
CDR3: CATSGKISGRNTGELFF
DNA: TGTGCCACCAGCGGTAAAATTAGCGGGAGGAACACCGGGGAGCTGTTTTTT

size: once
V: TRBV12-3/TRBV12-4
length: 12
J: TRBJ2-7
D: -
CDR3: CASSPTLYEQYF
DNA: TGTGCCAGCAGTCCCACACTGTACGAGCAGTACTTC

size: -
V: TRBV4-1
length: 16
J: TRBJ2-2
D: TRBD2
CDR3: CASSQELAVRTGELFF
DNA: TGCGCCAGCAGCCAAGAACTAGCGGTGAGGACCGGGGAGCTGTTTTTT

size: -
V: TRBV13
length: 13
J: TRBJ2-5
D: TRBD2
CDR3: CASSFFGGETQYF
DNA: TGTGCCAGCAGCTTTTTCGGGGGGGAGACCCAGTACTTC

size: -
V: TRBV3-1/TRBV3-2
length: 15
J: TRBJ2-7
D: TRBD1
CDR3: CASSQAGTGRREQYF
DNA: TGTGCCAGCAGCCAAGCCGGGACAGGGAGGCGCGAGCAGTACTTC

size: -
V: TRBV20-1
length: 14
J: TRBJ1-2
D: -
CDR3: CSASTGTPNYGYTF
DNA: TGCAGTGCTAGTACGGGGACCCCTAACTATGGCTACACCTTC

size: once
V: TRBV10-3
length: 17
J: TRBJ1-6
D: -
CDR3: CAISPNTAGTANSPLHF
DNA: TGTGCCATCAGCCCCAACACGGCCGGGACGGCGAATTCACCCCTCCACTTT

size: -
V: TRBV6-5
length: 15
J: TRBJ2-3
D: TRBD1
CDR3: CASSLGTGETDTQYF
DNA: TGTGCCAGCAGCCTAGGGACAGGGGAGACAGATACGCAGTATTTT

size: -
V: TRBV23-1
length: 15
J: TRBJ1-2
D: -
CDR3: CASSQGPSTLYGYTF
DNA: TGCGCCAGCAGTCAGGGTCCCTCCACCCTCTATGGCTACACCTTC

size: -
V: TRBV20-1
length: 15
J: TRBJ2-1
D: TRBD2
CDR3: CSASTGRAGTNEQFF
DNA: TGCAGTGCTAGTACCGGGAGGGCCGGTACAAATGAGCAGTTCTTC

size: -
V: TRBV27
length: 15
J: TRBJ2-3
D: -
CDR3: CASSLFGGRADTQYF
DNA: TGTGCCAGCAGTTTATTTGGGGGGCGTGCAGATACGCAGTATTTT

size: -
V: TRBV7-2
length: 17
J: TRBJ2-3
D: -
CDR3: CASSPLPLGGSTDTQYF
DNA: TGTGCCAGCAGCCCCCTTCCGTTAGGAGGGAGCACAGATACGCAGTATTTT

size: once
V: TRBV27
length: 13
J: TRBJ1-3
D: -
CDR3: CASSLYIGNTIYF
DNA: TGTGCCAGCAGTTTGTACATTGGAAACACCATATATTTT

size: -
V: TRBV28
length: 15
J: TRBJ2-1
D: -
CDR3: CASSQRGGVVHEQFF
DNA: TGTGCCAGCAGCCAGCGTGGGGGCGTGGTTCATGAGCAGTTCTTC

size: -
V: TRBV5-4
length: 12
J: TRBJ2-1
D: -
CDR3: CASSLPVGVQFF
DNA: TGTGCCAGCAGCTTGCCCGTCGGGGTGCAGTTCTTC

size: -
V: TRBV6-6
length: 14
J: TRBJ1-1
D: TRBD1
CDR3: CASSYGTGNTEAFF
DNA: TGTGCCAGCAGTTATGGGACAGGGAACACTGAAGCTTTCTTT

size: -
V: TRBV19
length: 15
J: TRBJ1-6
D: -
CDR3: CASRERTAGNSPLHF
DNA: TGTGCCAGTAGGGAAAGGACCGCCGGTAATTCACCCCTCCACTTT

size: -
V: TRBV18
length: 16
J: TRBJ2-1
D: -
CDR3: CASSPPLGVSYNEQFF
DNA: TGTGCCAGCTCACCTCCTCTTGGCGTCTCCTACAATGAGCAGTTCTTC

size: -
V: TRBV27
length: 16
J: TRBJ1-1
D: -
CDR3: CASSLVQFGANTEAFF
DNA: TGTGCCAGCAGTTTAGTCCAATTTGGGGCGAACACTGAAGCTTTCTTT

size: -
V: TRBV19
length: 14
J: TRBJ2-7
D: -
CDR3: CASSIITGNYEQYF
DNA: TGTGCCAGTAGTATAATAACAGGGAACTACGAGCAGTACTTC

size: once
V: TRBV24-1
length: 18
J: TRBJ1-5
D: -
CDR3: CATSDFKAALRESQPQHF
DNA: TGTGCCACCAGTGATTTTAAGGCCGCCCTTCGAGAAAGTCAGCCCCAGCATTTT

size: -
V: TRBV5-5
length: 18
J: TRBJ2-7
D: TRBD1
CDR3: CANSLANMGTVSSYEQYF
DNA: TGTGCCAACAGCTTGGCCAATATGGGGACAGTTAGCTCCTACGAGCAGTACTTC

size: -
V: TRBV2
length: 15
J: TRBJ1-1
D: TRBD1
CDR3: CASSAPGGYDTEAFF
DNA: TGTGCCAGCAGTGCGCCAGGGGGATACGACACTGAAGCTTTCTTT

size: -
V: TRBV10-3
length: 17
J: TRBJ1-5
D: -
CDR3: CAISESAWGAGNQPQHF
DNA: TGTGCCATCAGTGAGTCGGCTTGGGGGGCAGGCAATCAGCCCCAGCATTTT

size: -
V: TRBV5-5
length: 16
J: TRBJ2-1
D: -
CDR3: CASSLVPRRENDEQFF
DNA: TGTGCCAGCAGCTTGGTGCCTCGACGCGAAAACGATGAGCAGTTCTTC

size: -
V: TRBV6-4
length: 15
J: TRBJ2-3
D: TRBD1
CDR3: CASRTTGHSTDTQYF
DNA: TGTGCCAGCAGAACGACAGGGCATAGCACAGATACGCAGTATTTT

size: -
V: TRBV9
length: 15
J: TRBJ1-3
D: -
CDR3: CASSITERSGNTIYF
DNA: TGTGCCAGCAGCATCACCGAACGCTCTGGAAACACCATATATTTT

size: -
V: TRBV13
length: 19
J: TRBJ2-1
D: -
CDR3: CASSLGLNDPGRALNEQFF
DNA: TGTGCCAGCAGCTTAGGCCTAAATGATCCAGGCAGGGCCCTCAATGAGCAGTTCTTC

size: -
V: TRBV29-1
length: 12
J: TRBJ1-1
D: TRBD1
CDR3: CSVETGGTEAFF
DNA: TGCAGCGTTGAAACAGGGGGCACTGAAGCTTTCTTT

size: once
V: TRBV6-6
length: 15
J: TRBJ2-3
D: -
CDR3: CASSRARQTADTQYF
DNA: TGTGCCAGCAGCCGCGCACGCCAAACCGCAGATACGCAGTATTTT

size: -
V: TRBV5-1
length: 12
J: TRBJ2-2
D: TRBD1
CDR3: CASQRDRGELFF
DNA: TGCGCCAGCCAAAGGGACAGAGGGGAGCTGTTTTTT

size: -
V: TRBV7-2
length: 17
J: TRBJ2-3
D: TRBD2
CDR3: CASSLVGPGGLGDTQYF
DNA: TGTGCCAGCAGCTTAGTGGGGCCGGGGGGGTTAGGGGATACGCAGTATTTT

size: -
V: TRBV5-1
length: 16
J: TRBJ1-1
D: TRBD1
CDR3: CASSLGAGGSNTEAFF
DNA: TGCGCCAGCAGCTTGGGGGCAGGGGGCTCGAACACTGAAGCTTTCTTT